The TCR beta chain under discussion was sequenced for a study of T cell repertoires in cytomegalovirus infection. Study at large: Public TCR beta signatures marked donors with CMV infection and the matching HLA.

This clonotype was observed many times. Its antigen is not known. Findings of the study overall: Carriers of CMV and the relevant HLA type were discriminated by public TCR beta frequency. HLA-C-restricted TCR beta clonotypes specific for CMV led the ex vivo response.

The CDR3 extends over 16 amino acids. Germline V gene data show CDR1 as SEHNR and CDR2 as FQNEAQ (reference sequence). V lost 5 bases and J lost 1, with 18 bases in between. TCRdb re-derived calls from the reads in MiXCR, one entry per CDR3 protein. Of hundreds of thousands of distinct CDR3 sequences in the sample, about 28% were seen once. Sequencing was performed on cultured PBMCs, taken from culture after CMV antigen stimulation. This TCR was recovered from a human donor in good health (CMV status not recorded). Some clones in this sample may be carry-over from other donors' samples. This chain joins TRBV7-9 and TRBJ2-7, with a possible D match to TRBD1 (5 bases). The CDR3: CASSTRPGIPSYEQYF. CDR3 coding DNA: TGTGCCAGCAGCACGCGGCCAGGGATTCCATCCTACGAGCAGTACTTC.